This T cell receptor beta chain was profiled in a study of early T cells in non-severe SARS-CoV-2 infection. Study details: Chains from this unsorted whole-blood bulk RNA could not be paired.

TCRdb re-derived calls from the 5' RACE reads in MiXCR, one entry per CDR3 protein. The sample lists 65,000 to 90,000 distinct CDR3 sequences, around 12% occurring once. CDR3 size: 17 residues. Trimming stripped 4 bases from V and 2 bases from J, with 19 bases between. Findings and limits, study-wide: A preference for anti-spike CD8 responses marked VDJdb matching, which missed private and CD4 specificities.

This clonotype occurred a few times. Its specificity is not known. Sequenced input: whole blood. This chain joins TRBV12-3 or TRBV12-4 and TRBJ2-3, with D unclear. The TCR sequence derives from an adult who was a healthcare worker with PCR-confirmed SARS-CoV-2 infection or an uninfected control (not recorded which). The CDR3 spells CASSSGPDLTPTDTQYF. The CDR3 DNA is TGTGCCAGCAGTTCTGGCCCGGACCTCACCCCCACAGATACGCAGTATTTT.